Following are 17 T cell receptor beta chains from one sample sequenced in a study of blood T cell repertoires in COVID-19. Using immunoSEQ multiplex PCR, the repertoire was profiled, and TCRdb retains in-frame clones only, with some absent. The sample carries roughly 300,000 clones, around 88% recorded once. Sequenced: peripheral blood. The receptors were gathered from a woman aged 50 to 60 with acute or convalescent COVID-19.

This clone was picked up one time. The V gene is TRBV4-1, the J gene TRBJ1-4, with 9 bases lining up with TRBD1. Germline CDR1 MGHRA, CDR2 YSYEKL. The CDR3 sequence is 16 residues long. V shed 0 bases and J 8 bases; nucleotides not matched to a gene: 7. For the CDR3, the DNA is TGCGCCAGCAGCCAAGATTTAGACAGGGGGAGGGAAAAACTGTTTTTT. It codes for CASSQDLDRGREKLFF.

The rearrangement joins TRBV2 to TRBJ1-1, with TRBD1 matching over 7 bases. The germline CDR1 and CDR2 sequences are SNHLY and FYNNEI. J was trimmed by 8 bases and V by 8 bases; bases with no gene match: 14. This CDR3 has 14 residues. CDR3 nucleotides: TGTGCCAGCCACCGGGACAGACAGTCGGCAGAAGCTTTCTTT. Amino acid sequence: CASHRDRQSAEAFF.

The CDR3 reads CASRKGTAATNEKLFF. The DNA of the CDR3 is TGCGCCAGCAGGAAAGGGACTGCCGCAACTAATGAAAAACTGTTTTTT. The V and J genes are TRBV5-1 and TRBJ1-4, with D maybe TRBD1 (5 bases). The CDR3 extends over 16 amino acids. Germline CDR1 reads SGHRS; CDR2 reads YFSETQ. V shed 5 bases and J shed 0 bases, with 14 bases lying between them.

V gene TRBV12-3 or TRBV12-4 combines with J gene TRBJ1-6; D ambiguous. Trimming took off 6 bases at V and 7 bases at J, with 10 bases between the two ends. The CDR3 is 13 residues long. Here the CDR3 DNA reads TGTGCCAGCAGGACCGCGCGGAATTCACCCCTCCACTTT. Translated: CASRTARNSPLHF.

CDR3 region: CASGLKGQGDYNEQFF. CDR3 nucleotides: TGTGCTAGTGGTTTGAAGGGACAGGGAGACTACAATGAGCAGTTCTTC. The chain employs TRBV12-5 and TRBJ2-1; 9 bases match TRBD1. The CDR3 has 16 amino acids. The V and J ends lost 2 bases and 3 bases, in that order; junction bases with no gene match: 5. Germline V gene data show CDR1 as LGHNT and CDR2 as FRNRAP.

The rearrangement joins TRBV3-1 (or the pseudogene TRBV3-2) to TRBJ2-3; 7 bases are shared with TRBD1. The ends lost 1 base at V and 2 bases at J; junction bases unmatched: 9. Germline CDR1 LGHDT, CDR2 YNNKEL (reference sequence). The CDR3 has 17 amino acids. CDR3 bases: TGTGCCAGCAGCCAAGTGGATAGGGGGCTTTCCACAGATACGCAGTATTTT. Protein: CASSQVDRGLSTDTQYF.

Notes on this clone: The same CDR3 arises from other DNA sequences in this sample as well. The chain employs TRBV19 and TRBJ1-1; D gene ambiguous. The CDR3 has 13 amino acids. Per germline, CDR1 LNHDA and CDR2 SQIVND (reference sequence). Trimming removed 1 base at V and 5 bases at J, with 8 bases between. The CDR3 region has the DNA TGTGCCAGTAGTATAGGGCCTAGGACTGAAGCTTTCTTT. Protein: CASSIGPRTEAFF.

This chain links TRBV25-1 with TRBJ2-1; 9 bases match TRBD2. V gave up 4 bases and J gave up 0 bases; unmatched junction bases: 4. CDR1 is MGHDK and CDR2 is SYGVNS in the germline V gene. The CDR3 loop spans 16 amino acids. The CDR3 protein is CASSVAGVSSYNEQFF. CDR3 DNA: TGTGCCAGCAGTGTAGCGGGAGTCAGCTCCTACAATGAGCAGTTCTTC.

This CDR3 reads CASSVMNQPQHF. CDR3 in DNA: TGTGCCAGCTCAGTAATGAATCAGCCCCAGCATTTT. The V call is TRBV18, the J call TRBJ1-5; the D is unclear. Trimming removed 5 bases from V and 4 bases from J, with 6 bases in between. The germline gives CDR1 KGHSH, CDR2 LQKENI. This CDR3 has 12 residues.

This clone came up once. The CDR3 nucleotides read TGTGCCTGGCAGGGGGGCGACGGGTACAATGAGCAGTTCTTC. Protein product: CAWQGGDGYNEQFF. This sequence joins TRBV30 and TRBJ2-1; TRBD1 might be the D (7 bases). From germline, CDR1 is GTSNPN and CDR2 SVGIG (reference sequence). Between the trimmed V and J ends, which lost 5 bases and 4 bases, there was a span of 15 bases. This CDR3 region has 14 residues.

This clone was counted once. V usage is TRBV9 and J usage is TRBJ2-1, with D perhaps matching TRBD1 (6 bases). Germline-derived CDR1 and CDR2 are SGDLS and YYNGEE. The CDR3 contains 14 residues. V was pared by 6 bases and J by 4 bases, with 14 bases between. The CDR3 sequence: CASNRQASYNEQFF. The CDR3 bases are TGTGCCAGCAACAGACAGGCAAGTTACAATGAGCAGTTCTTC.

The rearrangement joins TRBV19 to TRBJ1-1; 9 positions agree with TRBD1. Germline V gene data show CDR1 as LNHDA and CDR2 as SQIVND (reference sequence). The CDR3 is made up of 17 amino acids. Germline trimming cut 5 bases from V and 2 bases from J; bases unmatched to any gene: 12. The CDR3 protein is CASSVTGGVNLNTEAFF. CDR3 in DNA: TGTGCCAGTAGTGTAACAGGGGGCGTGAACCTAAACACTGAAGCTTTCTTT.

J is TRBJ1-1 and V is TRBV5-4; D is unresolved. This CDR3 has 14 residues. From germline, CDR1 is SGHNT and CDR2 YYREEE (reference sequence). Deletions cut 5 bases from V and 2 bases from J, with 13 bases between. Written as DNA, the CDR3 is TGTGCCAGCAGGTCGGGTCTTCCTAACACTGAAGCTTTCTTT. It specifies CASRSGLPNTEAFF.

In regard to this clone: This CDR3 fails to terminate in the conserved phenylalanine or tryptophan, so it likely reflects a read error. It is unclear where the CDR3 begins or ends on the DNA, so no DNA is shown, and the CDR3 is as TCRdb lists it. The V gene is TRBV23-1, the J gene TRBJ1-2. TRBV23-1 falls under the ORF class, with uncertain function. Including both end residues, the CDR3 is 10 amino acids long. Here the CDR3 reads CASSHAVEKL.

The chain uses TRBV6-5 and TRBJ2-5; 11 bases are shared with TRBD2. This CDR3 has 15 amino acids. Germline V gene data show CDR1 as MNHEY and CDR2 as SVGAGI. With V trimmed by 6 bases and J by 5 bases, 8 bases remained unmatched. As DNA, the CDR3 is TGTGCCAGCAGCCTGACTAGCGGGGAGTGGGAGACCCAGTACTTC. This encodes CASSLTSGEWETQYF.

The chain recombines TRBV6-6 with TRBJ2-5, with a tentative D call TRBD2 (6 bases). Germline V gives CDR1 MNHNY, CDR2 SVGAGI (reference sequence). CDR3 length equals 15 residues. Trimming removed 0 bases from V and 5 bases from J, with 13 bases in between. DNA for the CDR3: TGTGCCAGCAGTTACTCGAGGCAGGAGGGGGAGACCCAGTACTTC. It codes for CASSYSRQEGETQYF.

The chain employs TRBV3-1 (or the pseudogene TRBV3-2) and TRBJ1-2, with TRBD1 matching over 7 bases. The CDR3 sequence is 15 residues long. The V gene's germline CDR1 is LGHDT and CDR2 YNNKEL (reference sequence). With 4 bases clipped from V and 6 bases from J, the junction kept 11 bases outside the gene matches. Here the CDR3 reads CASSPSGRQGHGYTF. The DNA for the CDR3 is TGTGCCAGCAGCCCGAGTGGTCGACAGGGCCATGGCTACACCTTC.